The 9 T cell receptor beta chains given below trace back to one sample, sequenced in a study of blood T cell repertoires in COVID-19. The table came from immunoSEQ multiplex PCR; TCRdb's copy has only in-frame clones and leaves some out. The data show hundreds of thousands of clones, over 80% seen once. Sequencing used peripheral blood. The receptor source for this set is a woman between 40 and 50 years old who had recovered from COVID-19.

CDR3 DNA sequence: TGCGCCACCCGGGACAGGGTGAACACTGAAGCTTTCTTT. Translation: CATRDRVNTEAFF. This rearrangement joins TRBV5-1 to TRBJ1-1, with 9 bases aligning to TRBD1. Germline V gene lookup returns CDR1 SGHRS and CDR2 YFSETQ. The CDR3 extends over 13 amino acids. The V gene end was trimmed by 9 bases and the J gene end by 0 bases; junction bases not matched to a gene: 3. The whole variable domain, remainder taken from reference TRBV5-1 and TRBJ1-1, is KAGVTQTPRYLIKTRGQQVTLSCSPISGHRSVSWYQQTPGQGLQFLFEYFSETQRNKGNFPGRFSGRQFSNSRSEMNVSTLELGDSALYLCATRDRVNTEAFFGQGTRLTVV.

The J gene is TRBJ1-3, the V gene TRBV5-4; 8 bases fit TRBD1. Germline V gene data show CDR1 as SGHNT and CDR2 as YYREEE (reference sequence). CDR3 length: 14 amino acids. Germline trimming cut 4 bases from V and 4 bases from J; bases unmatched to any gene: 4. CDR3 region: CASSRQGRGNTIYF. Written as DNA, the CDR3 is TGTGCCAGCAGCCGACAGGGGCGAGGAAACACCATATATTTT.

This clone came up once. Other DNA sequences of this sample code for an identical CDR3. The DNA of the CDR3 is TGTGCCTGGTCACGGGGACTAGCGGAAGAGACCCAGTACTTC. It encodes CAWSRGLAEETQYF. The chain has TRBV30 and TRBJ2-5, with 11 nucleotides matching TRBD2. The germline CDR1 and CDR2 sequences are GTSNPN and SVGIG (reference sequence). The J segment lost 3 bases and the V segment lost 5 bases, leaving 5 bases of the junction unmatched. The CDR3 consists of 14 residues.

The chain uses TRBV3-1 (or the pseudogene TRBV3-2) and TRBJ2-5; 9 bases are a match to TRBD2. The germline CDR1 and CDR2 sequences are LGHDT and YNNKEL (reference sequence). The CDR3 totals 16 residues. Germline trimming cut 2 bases from V and 1 base from J; bases unmatched to any gene: 5. The CDR3 region is CASSQRLAAPQETQYF. The CDR3 DNA follows: TGTGCCAGCAGCCAACGACTAGCGGCACCCCAAGAGACCCAGTACTTC.

This clone was seen just once. The chain carries TRBV10-1 and TRBJ2-3; D is perhaps TRBD1 (6 bases). Per the germline V gene, CDR1 is WNHNN and CDR2 is SYGVQD (reference sequence). The CDR3 runs to 15 residues. Trimming pared 3 bases from V and 1 base from J, leaving 11 bases between. The DNA of the CDR3 is TGCGCCAGCAGTGATCCAGGGGCGGGCACAGATACGCAGTATTTT. Its protein product is CASSDPGAGTDTQYF.

The genes are TRBV7-2 and TRBJ1-5; the match to TRBD1 covers 9 bases. The CDR3 extends over 15 amino acids. Germline trimming cut 1 base from V and 3 bases from J; bases unmatched to any gene: 1. Looked up from germline, CDR1 is SGHTA and CDR2 is FQGNSA. The CDR3 sequence is CASSLGTGVNQPQHF. CDR3 coding DNA: TGTGCCAGCAGCTTAGGGACAGGGGTCAATCAGCCCCAGCATTTT. Filled out from reference TRBV7-2 and TRBJ1-5, the complete variable domain reads GAGVSQSPSNKVTEKGKDVELRCDPISGHTALYWYRQSLGQGLEFLIYFQGNSAPDKSGLPSDRFSAERTGGSVSTLTIQRTQQEDSAVYLCASSLGTGVNQPQHFGDGTRLSIL.

The gene calls are TRBV25-1 and TRBJ1-1; 9 bases map to TRBD1. The CDR3 extends over 16 amino acids. Unmatched junction bases numbered 4, after V lost 1 base and J lost 1 base. Per germline, CDR1 MGHDK and CDR2 SYGVNS. CDR3 loop: CASSEWVGQGNTEAFF. The CDR3 bases are TGTGCCAGCAGTGAATGGGTGGGACAGGGGAACACTGAAGCTTTCTTT. The full variable domain, in which reference TRBV25-1 and TRBJ1-1 provide the parts outside the CDR3, is EADIYQTPRYLVIGTGKKITLECSQTMGHDKMYWYQQDPGMELHLIHYSYGVNSTEKGDLSSESTVSRIRTEHFPLTLESARPSHTSQYLCASSEWVGQGNTEAFFGQGTRLTVV.

The chain is built from TRBV6-5 and TRBJ1-2; 8 nucleotides match TRBD1. V gave up 2 bases and J gave up 6 bases; unmatched junction bases: 11. The CDR3 consists of 16 residues. The germline V gene has CDR1 MNHEY and CDR2 SVGAGI. The CDR3 coding sequence is TGTGCCAGCAGTTACGGACAGGGTTTGGTTCGTCATGGCTACACCTTC. The encoded protein is CASSYGQGLVRHGYTF.

In this sample, this clone turned up a few times. The chain employs TRBV19 and TRBJ1-5; D uncertain. CDR3 size: 16 residues. With 2 bases removed from V and 6 bases from J, the gap between germline ends came to 17 bases. Germline lookup yields CDR1 LNHDA and CDR2 SQIVND (reference sequence). The CDR3 DNA sequence: TGTGCCAGTAGTATATCCCCTATGGAGGACGGTCAGCCCCAGCATTTT. Protein sequence: CASSISPMEDGQPQHF.